These 26 T cell receptor beta chains were all obtained from the same sample, sequenced in a study of blood T cell repertoires in COVID-19. Sequenced by immunoSEQ multiplex PCR; TCRdb stores in-frame clones only, minus some. The table shows some 96,000 clones, with 90% to 95% occurring only once. Sequenced sample: peripheral blood. These receptors came from a man over 45 with active COVID-19.

As concerns this clone: This same CDR3 is encoded by further DNA sequences in the sample. The chain carries TRBV6-6 and TRBJ2-1; TRBD1 aligns across 11 bases. Germline CDR1 is MNHNY and CDR2 is SVGAGI (reference sequence). V lost 5 bases, J lost 5 bases, and 5 bases stayed unmatched. CDR3 length: 15 amino acids. The CDR3 sequence: CASSLGTGGNNEQFF. In nucleotides, the CDR3 is TGTGCCAGCAGTCTGGGGACAGGGGGTAACAATGAGCAGTTCTTC.

This clone was seen a few times. The chain recombines TRBV19 with TRBJ2-3, with D hard to call. The germline V and J ends were trimmed by 2 bases and 4 bases, with 10 bases remaining between them. CDR1 is LNHDA, CDR2 SQIVND, per germline (reference sequence). This CDR3 has 14 amino acids. The chain's CDR3 is CASSISYSSDTQYF. Written as DNA, the CDR3 is TGTGCCAGTAGTATATCCTACAGCTCAGATACGCAGTATTTT.

This clone was seen a few times. This sequence joins TRBV4-1 and TRBJ2-7, with TRBD2 identical over 7 bases. Trimming took 0 bases from V and 5 from J; bases not matched to a gene: 10. This CDR3 spans 16 amino acids. Germline CDR1 MGHRA, CDR2 YSYEKL. The CDR3 spells CASSQEVLGGRNEQYF. CDR3 nucleotides: TGCGCCAGCAGCCAAGAGGTCCTGGGGGGGAGGAACGAGCAGTACTTC.

This clone has only one observation. In DNA form, the CDR3 reads TGTGCCAGCAGTTTCCAGGGGGTGGAGTCACCCCTCCACTTT. Amino acid sequence: CASSFQGVESPLHF. The rearrangement links TRBV6-6 to TRBJ1-6; 7 positions match TRBD1. The CDR3 is made up of 14 amino acids. Germline CDR1 is MNHNY and CDR2 is SVGAGI (reference sequence). Losses at the gene ends were 4 bases for V and 10 bases for J; bases not matched to a gene: 7.

The V call is TRBV5-1, the J call TRBJ2-5, with D possibly being TRBD1 (6 bases). With 0 bases removed from V and 2 bases from J, the gap between germline ends came to 11 bases. The germline CDR1 and CDR2 sequences are SGHRS and YFSETQ. The CDR3 runs to 15 residues. DNA for the CDR3: TGCGCCAGCAGCTTGGATTCAGGGGTACAAGAGACCCAGTACTTC. Translating gives CASSLDSGVQETQYF.

The rearrangement uses TRBV19 and TRBJ1-5, with a tentative D call TRBD1 (6 bases). With 4 bases removed from V and 3 bases from J, the gap between germline ends came to 10 bases. Germline CDR1 is LNHDA and CDR2 is SQIVND (reference sequence). The CDR3 sequence is 14 residues long. The CDR3 sequence: CASSRWTDNQPQHF. For the CDR3, the DNA is TGTGCCAGTAGTAGGTGGACAGACAATCAGCCCCAGCATTTT.

The J gene is TRBJ2-3, the V gene TRBV11-3; 10 bases fit TRBD1. Germline assignment: CDR1 SGHNT and CDR2 YENEEA. The J segment lost 1 base and the V segment lost 5 bases, leaving 12 bases of the junction unmatched. There are 18 residues in the CDR3. CDR3 DNA: TGTGCCAGCAGCCCACGCGGGACAGGGGCGCTCCGCACAGATACGCAGTATTTT. Translating gives CASSPRGTGALRTDTQYF.

The chain has TRBV9 and TRBJ2-5; 10 bases are a match to TRBD2. After removal of 0 bases from V and 3 bases from J, the junction contained 8 bases not matched to a gene. The CDR3 is made up of 17 amino acids. Germline CDR1 and CDR2: SGDLS and YYNGEE. CDR3 DNA sequence: TGTGCCAGCAGCGTAGCGGCTAGCGGGAGATGGGAAGAGACCCAGTACTTC. It translates to CASSVAASGRWEETQYF.

The V call is TRBV12-3 or TRBV12-4, the J call TRBJ2-5; 8 bases are a match to TRBD2. CDR3 size: 13 residues. Germline trimming cut 7 bases from V and 7 bases from J; bases unmatched to any gene: 8. The CDR3 DNA reads TGTGCCAGCAACGAAGCCCGGGGGGGGACCCAGTACTTC. Translation: CASNEARGGTQYF.

This clone has just a few counts. V usage is TRBV11-2 and J usage is TRBJ1-1, with unresolved D. Trimming shortened V by 5 bases and J by 5 bases, and 15 bases separated the two germline ends. Per germline, CDR1 SGHAT and CDR2 FQNNGV. The length of the CDR3 is 14 residues. The CDR3 DNA follows: TGTGCCAGCAGCGTAGCTCCGGGGTTGACTGAAGCTTTCTTT. The encoded protein is CASSVAPGLTEAFF.

The rearrangement uses TRBV6-5 and TRBJ1-6, with D unclear. Germline CDR1 is MNHEY and CDR2 is SVGAGI. V lost 7 bases and J lost 8, with 18 bases in between. The CDR3 sequence is 15 residues long. The DNA for the CDR3 is TGTGCCAGCACCCGAATGGAGGGCATGGATTCACCCCTCCACTTT. As protein: CASTRMEGMDSPLHF.

V usage is TRBV18 and J usage is TRBJ2-7; no clear D gene. The CDR3 totals 14 residues. V dropped 1 base and J dropped 2 bases, with 9 bases sitting between them. Germline V gives CDR1 KGHSH, CDR2 LQKENI. Written as DNA, the CDR3 is TGTGCCAGCTCACCACGGTCTAGGCCCTACGAGCAGTACGTC. Protein sequence: CASSPRSRPYEQYV.

This chain joins TRBV2 and TRBJ2-1; TRBD2 matches 10 bases. The CDR3 length is 16 residues. With V trimmed by 5 bases and J by 5 bases, 9 bases remained unmatched. Germline V gene sequence: CDR1 SNHLY, CDR2 FYNNEI. CDR3 DNA sequence: TGTGCCAGCAGTTCTAGAACTAGCGGGACTGACAATGAGCAGTTCTTC. Protein: CASSSRTSGTDNEQFF.

This rearrangement joins TRBV9 to TRBJ2-1; 9 nucleotides agree with TRBD2. Germline CDR1 SGDLS, CDR2 YYNGEE. The CDR3 is made up of 15 amino acids. The V and J ends lost 0 bases and 8 bases, in that order; junction bases with no gene match: 6. CDR3 DNA sequence: TGTGCCAGCAGCGTAGCCGGCGGGAGGGTGGATGAGCAGTTCTTC. Protein sequence: CASSVAGGRVDEQFF.

For this clone: The junction differs from germline at one of its ends, possibly a read error. The J gene is TRBJ2-2, the V gene TRBV6-4, with D maybe TRBD2 (6 bases). Germline V gene data show CDR1 as MRHNA and CDR2 as SNTAGT. The CDR3 is made up of 19 amino acids. In DNA form, the CDR3 reads TGTGCCAGCAGTGTTCAGAGGAAACTAGCCGTCTCGAGACACCGGGGAGCTGTTTTT. Translated, it gives CASSVQRKLAVSRHRGAVF.

This chain joins TRBV19 and TRBJ1-1, with D possibly TRBD1 on 5 matching bases. Trimming stripped 5 bases from V and 2 bases from J, with 12 bases between. The CDR3 covers 14 residues. CDR1 and CDR2 (germline): LNHDA, SQIVND (reference sequence). This CDR3 is CASSLLQANTEAFF. The CDR3 nucleotides are TGTGCCAGTAGTCTTCTACAGGCTAACACTGAAGCTTTCTTT.

The chain carries TRBV19 and TRBJ2-3; 9 bases align to TRBD2. Germline V gene lookup returns CDR1 LNHDA and CDR2 SQIVND (reference sequence). The V and J ends lost 3 bases and 12 bases, in that order; junction bases with no gene match: 10. The CDR3 consists of 14 residues. In nucleotides, the CDR3 is TGTGCCAGTAGTATTGGTAGCGGGGGACCTTCCCAGTATTTT. Translated, it gives CASSIGSGGPSQYF.

V is TRBV4-1 and J is TRBJ2-4, with D possibly TRBD1 on 7 matching bases. The germline gives CDR1 MGHRA, CDR2 YSYEKL. The CDR3 sequence is 17 residues long. V lost 5 bases, J lost 0 bases, and 17 bases lay in between. The CDR3 here is CASSLRTGGIAKNIQYF. CDR3 nucleotide sequence: TGCGCCAGCAGCTTACGGACAGGAGGGATAGCCAAAAACATTCAGTACTTC.

The DNA of the CDR3 is TGTGCCAGTAGTCGGGACAGCCAAGAGACCCAGTACTTC. Encoded protein: CASSRDSQETQYF. This sequence joins TRBV19 and TRBJ2-5; TRBD1 matches at 7 bases. Germline V gene data show CDR1 as LNHDA and CDR2 as SQIVND (reference sequence). The V segment lost 5 bases and the J segment 1 base; nucleotides outside the gene matches: 1. The CDR3 is 13 amino acids. Combining the CDR3 with reference TRBV19 and TRBJ2-5 gives the whole variable domain DGGITQSPKYLFRKEGQNVTLSCEQNLNHDAMYWYRQDPGQGLRLIYYSQIVNDFQKGDIAEGYSVSREKKESFPLTVTSAQKNPTAFYLCASSRDSQETQYFGPGTRLLVL.

The V gene is TRBV19, the J gene TRBJ2-6; D perhaps matches TRBD2 (5 bases). There are 15 residues in the CDR3. V was trimmed by 6 bases and J by 0 bases, leaving 9 bases between them. Germline lookup yields CDR1 LNHDA and CDR2 SQIVND (reference sequence). The CDR3 bases are TGTGCCAGTAGCAGACGGGACTCTGGGGCCAACGTCCTGACTTTC. Its protein product is CASSRRDSGANVLTF.

The chain employs TRBV5-6 and TRBJ2-1, with 12 bases matching TRBD1. Germline CDR1 reads SGHDT; CDR2 reads YYEEEE. With 4 bases clipped from V and 7 bases from J, the junction kept 9 bases outside the gene matches. CDR3 length equals 16 residues. The CDR3 region has the DNA TGTGCCAGCAGCAGGGACAGGGGGCGCGTTTATAATGAGCAGTTCTTC. Translating it yields CASSRDRGRVYNEQFF.

V and J are TRBV19 and TRBJ2-5; tentatively, D is TRBD2 (5 bases). The V and J ends lost 7 bases and 5 bases respectively, with 20 bases between them. CDR3 length equals 15 residues. CDR1 is LNHDA, CDR2 SQIVND, per germline (reference sequence). The CDR3 reads CASTFLGGGRETQYF. DNA for the CDR3: TGTGCCAGTACCTTCCTAGGAGGCGGCCGGGAGACCCAGTACTTC.

This clone was counted once. Because the CDR3's place on the DNA is in doubt, the DNA is left out and the CDR3 is given as listed by TCRdb. The chain recombines TRBV11-2 with TRBJ1-2; the table assigns TRBD1, which was not confirmed against the DNA. The CDR3 adds up to 18 amino acids, both ends counted. CDR1 and CDR2 (germline): SGHAT, FQNNGV. CDR3 region: CASSFGPGDLSYLLGYTF.

The chain links TRBV9 to TRBJ2-5, with 10 positions matching TRBD2. Per the germline V gene, CDR1 is SGDLS and CDR2 is YYNGEE. After removal of 7 bases from V and 4 bases from J, the junction contained 10 bases not matched to a gene. The CDR3 runs to 15 residues. The CDR3 is CASSISGTSVETQYF. The CDR3, as DNA: TGTGCCAGCTCAATATCTGGGACTAGCGTAGAGACCCAGTACTTC.

The chain has TRBV5-1 and TRBJ2-2; D may be TRBD1 (6 bases). The CDR3 contains 14 residues. CDR1 is SGHRS and CDR2 is YFSETQ in the germline V gene. The V end was cut by 4 bases, the J end by 4 bases, with 11 bases between. The CDR3 DNA reads as TGCGCCAGCAGCGTGGGACACTCCACCGGGGAGCTGTTTTTT. It specifies CASSVGHSTGELFF.

J is TRBJ2-1 and V is TRBV5-1; 11 positions agree with TRBD2. Looked up from germline, CDR1 is SGHRS and CDR2 is YFSETQ. V lost 4 bases, J lost 6 bases, and 9 bases stayed unmatched. This CDR3 has 16 residues. Written as DNA, the CDR3 is TGCGCCAGCAGCATGGCCGGGACTAGCGGATTCAATGAGCAGTTCTTC. Protein: CASSMAGTSGFNEQFF.